What follows is one T cell receptor (beta chain) and its context. At one boundary the junction diverges from the germline segment, which might be a read error. This record belongs to a study of glioma-infiltrating T cells. TCR alpha and beta CDR3 regions were amplified from RNA using iRepertoire nested multiplex PCR. TCRdb ran MiXCR on the multiplex PCR reads and lists one entry per CDR3 protein. Among about 210,000 distinct CDR3 sequences, about 31% were seen once, and the ten largest hold 20% to 25%. This clonotype was sampled from a human donor with low-grade glioma or glioblastoma, undergoing nonglioma brain surgery, or in good health (not recorded which). Sequencing used glioma tissue, nonneoplastic brain tissue, or PBMCs (not recorded which).

The CDR3 region is CANSPGQYLNTEAFF. CDR3 in DNA: TGTGCCAACAGTCCGGGACAATACCTGAACACTGAAGCTTTCTTT. The V and J genes are TRBV27 and TRBJ1-1, with a tentative D call TRBD1 (6 bases). The germline V gene encodes CDR1 MNHEY and CDR2 SMNVEV (reference sequence). The CDR3 has 15 amino acids.